This T cell receptor (beta chain) was captured in a study of blood T cell repertoires in COVID-19 (dated by TCRdb to the early 2020s). In terms of the full investigation: Samples from collaborators originated in the United States, Italy and Spain and spanned both the acute and convalescent phases of COVID-19. The prospective study material was composed of cDNA or gDNA derived from T cells, B-cell-depleted T cells, or PBMCs. Deeply sampled blood TCRbeta repertoires from subjects exposed to, actively infected with, or recovered from COVID-19 were included in the dataset. A freely available public database, intended as a resource for researchers studying the immune response to SARS-CoV-2, is where the repertoires were released. The samples were drawn from two sources: the first 160 participants of the ongoing ImmuneRACE study, and 1,200 or so subjects contributed by 6 global collaborators. Sample metadata almost always included a de-identified subject ID, COVID-19 status, age in years and sex. Where HLA class I and class II types were available, the types were taken from metadata supplied by the sample provider, not from assay-based typing. Results the study describes overall, beyond this receptor: Clinical and demographic metadata were provided uncurated, with the amount varying by source and participant.

A note on this clone: Its antigen is still unknown. No base quality information exists; no much larger clone differs at one position.

Whole blood was collected in K2EDTA tubes by collaborating institutions according to the institutions' own protocols. For TCRbeta analysis, collaborators shipped samples as frozen whole blood, isolated PBMCs, or DNA extracted from either of those sample types. The CDR3 runs 15 residues from the cysteine to the phenylalanine. The CDR3 DNA has 45 bases and is translated from base 1. V drops 0 bases and J drops 7 bases, leaving 14 bases in between. The germline V gene gives CDR1 as SGDLS and CDR2 as YYNGEE. TCRbeta CDR3 regions were amplified from genomic DNA using the immunoSEQ Assay, a bias-controlled multiplex PCR. The authors processed their data as follows. The number of nucleated cells in each sample was estimated by amplification of reference gene primers within the assay. To quantify the absolute abundance of each unique TCRbeta CDR3 rearrangement, sequence reads were collapsed and filtered. For each sample, productive Simpson clonality was calculated as the square root of Simpson's diversity index over productive rearrangements. TCRdb retrieved this table from immuneACCESS and kept in-frame rearrangements only. Not all clones are present; in checked studies, unresolved V genes account for under half, and no reason is known for the remainder. Clone size and the V and J calls come from that table; the DNA yielded D and trimming. The sample contains about 270,000 clones, 65% to 90% of them found a single time. The top ten clones comprise 13% of the sample.

Here the chain combines TRBV9 and TRBJ2-1; the D region possibly corresponds to TRBD2 (7 bases align). The sample comprised peripheral blood. This TCR came from a human donor in a cohort sampled during active COVID-19. For the CDR3, the sequence is CASSVGEGRGNEQFF. The nucleotide sequence is given as TGTGCCAGCAGCGTAGGGGAAGGGAGGGGGAATGAGCAGTTCTTC.